This T cell receptor (beta chain) was recorded in a study of neurological immune-mediated disorders. General study results and limits: It was HTLV-1-associated myelopathy that showed the most TCR clonal expansion, while multiple sclerosis showed the least, falling below healthy controls. Private repertoires in all groups were suggested by the absence of shared CDR3 amino acid sequences among expanded clones across subjects.

5'RACE employing 10-nucleotide random UMIs yielded the cDNA. Every sequencing run drew on 15-18 subjects and yielded over 200 million TCR-beta sequences. Each CDR3 protein gets one entry after TCRdb re-called the 5' RACE reads with MiXCR. In the table there are around 100,000 distinct CDR3 sequences, less than 14% of which are singletons. In its sample, this clonotype was seen many times. What it binds is unknown. Trimming cost V 5 bases and J 7 bases, with 12 bases left between them. This CDR3 comprises 13 residues. The germline V gene has CDR1 LGHNA and CDR2 YNFKEQ. As for time point: longitudinal time-point 3.

The rearrangement uses TRBV4-2 and TRBJ2-1; D gene uncertain. The clonotype comes from a female donor with HTLV-1-associated myelopathy (HAM/TSP). Sequencing was performed on PBMCs. In DNA, the CDR3 is TGTGCCAGCAGCGTCAGATACGGGAATGAGCAGTTCTTC. This translates into CASSVRYGNEQFF.